The rows below give T cell receptor beta chains drawn from one sample of a study of MAIT cells during Salmonella Paratyphi A infection. In TCRdb, the 5' RACE reads were re-called with MiXCR into one record per CDR3 protein. The sample holds approximately 640 distinct CDR3 sequences; 35% to 40% are singletons and the top ten take around 50%. Sequenced material: MAIT cells from blood. Receptors originate from an adult in good health. Both conserved end residues are part of each CDR3. Each record gives: D gene, V gene, J gene, CDR3 length, clone size, CDR3 protein, CDR3 DNA. The D gene is left open where the match is weak. The listing skips clone size in some rows; elsewhere it reads once, few, many or a size class.

-,TRBV20-1,TRBJ2-1,16,few,CSAKRSLAPSYNEQFF,TGCAGTGCCAAAAGGTCGCTAGCGCCCTCCTACAATGAGCAGTTCTTC
-,TRBV30,TRBJ1-3,13,-,CAWSVNFAEAIYF,TGTGCCTGGAGTGTAAACTTCGCGGAGGCCATATATTTT
-,TRBV24-1,TRBJ2-3,15,medium-sized,CATSDKGFGTDTQYF,TGTGCCACCAGTGATAAGGGGTTCGGCACAGATACGCAGTATTTT
TRBD2,TRBV10-3,TRBJ2-2,20,-,CAISMGLAGGTLRGTGELFF,TGTGCCATCAGTATGGGACTAGCGGGAGGGACCCTCCGTGGAACCGGGGAGCTGTTTTTT
-,TRBV9,TRBJ1-1,14,large,CASSVGQGETEAFF,TGTGCCAGCAGCGTAGGTCAGGGTGAGACTGAAGCTTTCTTT
TRBD2,TRBV20-1,TRBJ2-2,16,-,CSARRLAGGLTGELFF,TGCAGTGCCAGGCGACTAGCGGGAGGGCTCACCGGGGAGCTGTTTTTT
-,TRBV4-3,TRBJ2-6,15,-,CASSQDGSGANVLTF,TGCGCCAGCAGCCAAGATGGCTCTGGGGCCAACGTCCTGACTTTC
-,TRBV20-1,TRBJ2-2,11,-,CSALMRGELFF,TGCAGTGCTCTCATGCGGGGGGAGCTGTTTTTT
-,TRBV6-4,TRBJ1-2,15,-,CASSPAPEANYGYTF,TGTGCCAGCAGCCCTGCCCCAGAAGCTAACTATGGCTACACCTTC
-,TRBV20-1,TRBJ1-1,13,few,CSAKGGADTEAFF,TGCAGTGCTAAGGGGGGCGCAGACACTGAAGCTTTCTTT
-,TRBV6-4,TRBJ2-2,15,-,CASSENSPNTGELFF,TGTGCCAGCAGTGAAAACAGCCCGAACACCGGGGAGCTGTTTTTT
-,TRBV6-2/TRBV6-3,TRBJ1-5,15,-,CASSLTAVGSQPQHF,TGTGCCAGCAGCTTGACAGCTGTAGGGAGTCAGCCCCAGCATTTT
TRBD2,TRBV6-1,TRBJ2-2,15,medium-sized,CASSLSGGDTGELFF,TGTGCCAGCAGTCTTAGCGGGGGAGACACCGGGGAGCTGTTTTTT
-,TRBV6-4,TRBJ2-6,14,-,CSSSPSSGANVLTF,TGTTCCAGCAGCCCCAGCTCTGGGGCCAACGTCCTGACTTTC
TRBD1,TRBV29-1,TRBJ2-2,14,-,CSVPGQGDTGELFF,TGCAGCGTCCCGGGACAGGGGGACACCGGGGAGCTGTTTTTT
TRBD2,TRBV6-1,TRBJ2-3,15,-,CASMMTSGGADTQYF,TGTGCCAGCATGATGACTAGCGGGGGGGCAGATACGCAGTATTTT
-,TRBV6-2/TRBV6-3,TRBJ1-3,16,-,CASSETTSDSGNTIYF,TGTGCCAGCAGTGAAACCACCAGCGACTCTGGAAACACCATATATTTT
-,TRBV6-1,TRBJ1-1,16,-,CASSEAEDPGDPEAFF,TGTGCCAGCAGTGAAGCGGAGGACCCCGGGGACCCTGAAGCTTTCTTT
-,TRBV7-9,TRBJ1-1,14,few,CASSGTQGNTEAFF,TGTGCCAGCAGCGGTACACAGGGGAACACTGAAGCTTTCTTT
TRBD1,TRBV9,TRBJ1-2,14,-,CASSTSGTEYGYTF,TGTGCCAGCAGCACCTCCGGGACAGAATATGGCTACACCTTC
TRBD1,TRBV6-4,TRBJ2-1,14,large,CASSDLEGANEQFF,TGTGCCAGCAGTGACCTTGAGGGGGCCAATGAGCAGTTCTTC
-,TRBV6-1,TRBJ2-3,15,medium-sized,CASSAPADSADTQYF,TGTGCCAGCAGTGCCCCCGCGGACAGTGCAGATACGCAGTATTTT
TRBD1,TRBV29-1,TRBJ1-2,15,-,CSVEPGQGGDYGYTF,TGCAGCGTTGAACCGGGACAGGGAGGGGACTATGGCTACACCTTC
-,TRBV20-1,TRBJ2-2,15,-,CSARLGGGDTGELFF,TGCAGTGCTAGGCTCGGCGGAGGTGACACCGGGGAGCTGTTTTTT
-,TRBV7-9,TRBJ1-4,13,-,CASGDPGAGQLFF,TGTGCCAGCGGGGATCCCGGGGCAGGGCAACTGTTTTTT
TRBD2,TRBV6-4,TRBJ2-2,15,-,CASSDSLAGTGELFF,TGTGCCAGCAGTGACTCTCTAGCGGGGACCGGGGAGCTGTTTTTT
TRBD1,TRBV6-5,TRBJ1-5,16,-,CASSQEAPGGYQPQHF,TGTGCCAGCAGCCAAGAGGCCCCAGGGGGATATCAGCCCCAGCATTTT
TRBD1,TRBV20-1,TRBJ1-4,15,-,CSARDPGQTNEKLFF,TGCAGTGCTAGGGACCCGGGACAGACTAATGAAAAACTGTTTTTT
TRBD2,TRBV6-4,TRBJ2-6,16,large,CASSGTSGDGANVLTF,TGTGCCAGCAGCGGGACTAGCGGGGACGGGGCCAACGTCCTGACTTTC
TRBD1,TRBV7-2,TRBJ2-5,16,large,CASSLPGQGARETQYF,TGTGCCAGCAGCCTACCGGGACAGGGGGCTCGGGAGACCCAGTACTTC
TRBD1,TRBV12-3/TRBV12-4,TRBJ1-2,14,few,CASSAWDSNYGYTF,TGTGCCAGCAGTGCTTGGGACAGCAACTATGGCTACACCTTC
TRBD2,TRBV6-2/TRBV6-3,TRBJ2-1,15,-,CASSYTSGSYNEQFF,TGTGCCAGCAGTTACACTAGCGGCTCCTACAATGAGCAGTTCTTC
TRBD2,TRBV19,TRBJ2-1,13,few,CAAPSGAYNEQFF,TGTGCCGCCCCTAGCGGCGCCTACAATGAGCAGTTCTTC
-,TRBV20-1,TRBJ1-4,14,-,CSAREQPTNEKLFF,TGCAGTGCTAGAGAACAGCCAACTAATGAAAAACTGTTTTTT